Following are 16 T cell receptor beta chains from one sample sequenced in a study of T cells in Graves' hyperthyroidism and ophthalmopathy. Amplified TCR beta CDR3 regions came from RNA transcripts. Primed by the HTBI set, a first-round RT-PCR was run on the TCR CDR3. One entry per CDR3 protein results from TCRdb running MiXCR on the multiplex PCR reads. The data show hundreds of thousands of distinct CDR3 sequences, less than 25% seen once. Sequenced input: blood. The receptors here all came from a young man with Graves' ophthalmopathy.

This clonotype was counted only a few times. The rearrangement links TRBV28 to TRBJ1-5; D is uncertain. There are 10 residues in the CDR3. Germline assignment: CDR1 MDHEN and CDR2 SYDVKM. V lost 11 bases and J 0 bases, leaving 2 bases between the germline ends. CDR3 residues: CAASNQPQHF. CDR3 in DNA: TGTGCCGCTAGCAATCAGCCCCAGCATTTT.

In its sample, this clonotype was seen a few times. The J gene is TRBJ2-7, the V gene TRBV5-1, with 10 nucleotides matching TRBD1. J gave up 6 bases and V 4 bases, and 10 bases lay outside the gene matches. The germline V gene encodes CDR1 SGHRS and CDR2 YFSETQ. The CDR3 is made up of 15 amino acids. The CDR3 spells CASSEKDRGTLEQYF. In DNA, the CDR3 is TGCGCCAGCAGCGAAAAGGACAGGGGGACCCTCGAGCAGTACTTC.

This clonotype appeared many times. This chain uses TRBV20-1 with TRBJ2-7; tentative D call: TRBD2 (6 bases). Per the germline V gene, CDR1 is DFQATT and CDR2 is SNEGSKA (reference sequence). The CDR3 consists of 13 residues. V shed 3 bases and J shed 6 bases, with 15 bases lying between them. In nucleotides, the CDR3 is TGCAGTGCTAGGGCTAGCGATCCGTTCGAGCAGTACTTC. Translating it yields CSARASDPFEQYF.

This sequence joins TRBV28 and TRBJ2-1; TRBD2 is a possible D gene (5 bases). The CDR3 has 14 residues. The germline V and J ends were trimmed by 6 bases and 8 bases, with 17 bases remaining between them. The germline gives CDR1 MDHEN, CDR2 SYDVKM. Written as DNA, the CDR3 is TGTGCCAGCAGCAGACCCGGAAAGAGGGATGAGCAGTTCTTC. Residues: CASSRPGKRDEQFF.

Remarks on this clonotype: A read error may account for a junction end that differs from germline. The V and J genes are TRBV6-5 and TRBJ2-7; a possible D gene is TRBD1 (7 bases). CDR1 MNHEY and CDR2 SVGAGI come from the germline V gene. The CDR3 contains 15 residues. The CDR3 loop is CASSYSAGQSYEQYF. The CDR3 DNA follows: TGTGCCAGCAGTTACTCGGCGGGACAGTCCTACGAACAGTACTTC.

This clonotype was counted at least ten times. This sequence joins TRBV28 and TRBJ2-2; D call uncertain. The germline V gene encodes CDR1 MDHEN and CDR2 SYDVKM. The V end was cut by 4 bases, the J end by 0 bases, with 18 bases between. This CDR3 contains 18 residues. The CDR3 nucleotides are TGTGCCAGCAGTTATGTAGGGCGAAGTTTCGCGAACACCGGGGAGCTGTTTTTT. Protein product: CASSYVGRSFANTGELFF.

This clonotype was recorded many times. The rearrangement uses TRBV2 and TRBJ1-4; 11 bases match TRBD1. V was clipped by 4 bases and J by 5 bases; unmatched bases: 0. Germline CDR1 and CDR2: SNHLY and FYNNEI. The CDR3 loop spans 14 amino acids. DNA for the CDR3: TGTGCCAGCAGTGGGGACAGGGGGAATGAAAAACTGTTTTTT. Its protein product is CASSGDRGNEKLFF.

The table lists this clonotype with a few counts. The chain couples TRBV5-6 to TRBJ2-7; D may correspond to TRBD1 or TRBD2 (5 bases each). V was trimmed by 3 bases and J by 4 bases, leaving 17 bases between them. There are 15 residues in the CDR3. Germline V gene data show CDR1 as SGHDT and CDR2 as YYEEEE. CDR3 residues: CASSYRGTKRYEQYF. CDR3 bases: TGTGCCAGCAGCTACCGGGGCACGAAGAGGTACGAGCAGTACTTC.

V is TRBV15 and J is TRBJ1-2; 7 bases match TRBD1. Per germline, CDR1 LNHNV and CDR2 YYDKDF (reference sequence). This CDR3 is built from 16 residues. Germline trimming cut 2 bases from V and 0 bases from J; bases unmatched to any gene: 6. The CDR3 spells CATSRWDRNTNYGYTF. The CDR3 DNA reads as TGTGCCACCAGCAGATGGGACAGAAACACTAACTATGGCTACACCTTC.

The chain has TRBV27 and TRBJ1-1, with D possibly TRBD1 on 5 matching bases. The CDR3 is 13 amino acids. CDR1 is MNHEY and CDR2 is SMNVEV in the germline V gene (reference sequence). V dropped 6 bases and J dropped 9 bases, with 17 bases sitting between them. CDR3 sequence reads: CASSRYLMGQAFF. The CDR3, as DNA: TGTGCCAGCAGCCGATACCTGATGGGACAAGCTTTCTTT.

CDR3: CSVELRDTGLNTQYF. The CDR3 nucleotides are TGCAGCGTTGAGCTAAGGGACACGGGATTGAATACGCAGTATTTT. This chain joins TRBV29-1 and TRBJ2-3, with D maybe TRBD1 (6 bases). The CDR3 sequence is 15 residues long. The V gene's germline CDR1 is SQVTM and CDR2 ANQGSEA. V lost 3 bases and J 7 bases, leaving 20 bases between the germline ends.

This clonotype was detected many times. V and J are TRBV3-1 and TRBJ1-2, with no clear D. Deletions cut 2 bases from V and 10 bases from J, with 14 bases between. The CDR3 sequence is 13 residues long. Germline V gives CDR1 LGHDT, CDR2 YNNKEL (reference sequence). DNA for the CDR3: TGTGCCAGCAGCCAAAAGCTGGGTCTTGACTACACCTTC. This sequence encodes CASSQKLGLDYTF.

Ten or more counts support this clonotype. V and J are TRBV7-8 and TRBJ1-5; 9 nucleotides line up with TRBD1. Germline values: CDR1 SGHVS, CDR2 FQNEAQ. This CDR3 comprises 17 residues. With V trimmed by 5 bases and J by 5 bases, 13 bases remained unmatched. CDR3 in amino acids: CASSHPYRDREYQPQHF. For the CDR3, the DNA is TGTGCCAGCAGCCACCCATATCGGGACAGGGAGTATCAGCCCCAGCATTTT.

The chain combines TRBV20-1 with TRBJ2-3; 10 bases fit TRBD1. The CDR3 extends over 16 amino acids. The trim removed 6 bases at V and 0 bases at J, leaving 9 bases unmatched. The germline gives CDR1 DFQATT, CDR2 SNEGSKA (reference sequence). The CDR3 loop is CSAAGPGQGSTDTQYF. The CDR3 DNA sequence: TGCAGTGCGGCCGGGCCGGGACAGGGGAGCACAGATACGCAGTATTTT.

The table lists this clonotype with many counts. CDR3 DNA sequence: TGTGCCAGCAGCTTGTCAAGGGGACGAGCTAACTATGGCTACACCTTC. Translation: CASSLSRGRANYGYTF. This chain joins TRBV7-2 and TRBJ1-2, with D possibly being TRBD1 (5 bases). The CDR3 extends over 16 amino acids. Germline CDR1 reads SGHTA; CDR2 reads FQGNSA. Trimming removed 3 bases at V and 0 bases at J, with 14 bases between.

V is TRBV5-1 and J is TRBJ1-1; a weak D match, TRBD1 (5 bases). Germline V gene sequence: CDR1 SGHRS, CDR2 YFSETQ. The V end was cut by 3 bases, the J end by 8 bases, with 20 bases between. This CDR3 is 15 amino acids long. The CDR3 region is CASSSVGTEALEAFF. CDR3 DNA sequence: TGCGCCAGCAGCTCGGTGGGGACGGAGGCCCTAGAAGCTTTCTTT.